This TCR beta chain was identified during a study of monozygotic twins with inflammatory bowel disease. The CDR3 sequence is 17 residues long. The germline gives CDR1 LNHDA, CDR2 SQIVND (reference sequence). Comments on this clonotype: The antigen is unknown.

UMIs that had a 6-nucleotide sample barcode were put in using template switching. From its re-call of the 5' RACE reads, TCRdb lists each CDR3 protein once, without DNA. The sample spans 400,000 to 500,000 distinct CDR3 sequences; the ten largest clones claim under 3%. Findings of the study overall: Twins with IBD had fewer clonotypes in common with others than healthy twins, particularly during disease activity.

The chain couples TRBV19 to TRBJ2-5; the TCRdb D gene call, TRBD2, has no DNA to confirm it. The source is a human donor with ulcerative colitis or Crohn's disease, or a healthy co-twin of an affected twin (not recorded which). The sequenced sample was blood. The CDR3 is CASSPWKRGGFQETQYF.